This passage covers 16 T cell receptor beta chains from one sample sequenced in a study of blood T cell repertoires in COVID-19. Generated by immunoSEQ multiplex PCR, the TCRdb table keeps only in-frame clones and is missing some. In the table there are some 400,000 clones, around nine tenths of which are singletons. Sequenced material: PBMCs or T cells enriched from blood (not recorded which). These receptors all stem from a woman in her twenties or thirties who had recovered from COVID-19.

The chain uses TRBV5-6 and TRBJ1-1; D ambiguous. CDR1 and CDR2 (germline): SGHDT, YYEEEE. V was clipped by 2 bases and J by 0 bases, with 8 bases between them. The length of the CDR3 is 14 residues. This chain's CDR3 is CASSFGEVNTEAFF. CDR3 sequence (DNA): TGTGCCAGCAGCTTTGGGGAGGTGAACACTGAAGCTTTCTTT.

The J gene is TRBJ1-1, the V gene TRBV30, with 7 positions matching TRBD1. CDR1 and CDR2 (germline): GTSNPN, SVGIG (reference sequence). CDR3 size: 11 residues. Germline trimming cut 5 bases from V and 11 bases from J; bases unmatched to any gene: 8. CDR3 in amino acids: CAWLTGVWAFF. CDR3 in DNA: TGTGCCTGGCTTACAGGGGTGTGGGCTTTCTTT. Looking up the rest from reference TRBV30 and TRBJ1-1 gives the full variable domain: SQTIHQWPATLVQPVGSPLSLECTVEGTSNPNLYWYRQAAGRGLQLLFYSVGIGQISSEVPQNLSASRPQDRQFILSSKKLLLSDSGFYLCAWLTGVWAFFGQGTRLTVV.

The chain combines TRBV4-1 with TRBJ1-6, with D possibly matching TRBD1 (6 bases). Germline-derived CDR1 and CDR2 are MGHRA and YSYEKL. CDR3 length: 15 residues. With 4 bases removed from V and 9 bases from J, the gap between germline ends came to 16 bases. The CDR3 loop reads CASSREGRGSSPLHF. For the CDR3, the DNA is TGCGCCAGCAGCCGGGAGGGCAGGGGAAGTTCACCCCTCCACTTT.

This chain joins TRBV6-6 and TRBJ2-7; D might be TRBD1 (6 bases). Germline assignment: CDR1 MNHNY and CDR2 SVGAGI (reference sequence). The CDR3 loop spans 16 amino acids. The V gene lost 2 bases and the J gene lost 3 bases, with 17 bases spanning the gap. CDR3 DNA: TGTGCCAGCAGTTACCTGTCAGGACAGCATAACTACGAGCAGTACTTC. This codes for CASSYLSGQHNYEQYF.

The V call is TRBV7-3, the J call TRBJ2-7; possibly TRBD2 for D (6 bases). This CDR3 region has 14 residues. The germline V gene encodes CDR1 SGHTA and CDR2 FQGTGA. V was cut by 5 bases and J by 3 bases, with 14 bases left in between. DNA for the CDR3: TGTGCCAGCAGCAAGGAACCGGGGGTCTACGAGCAGTACTTC. Translated, it gives CASSKEPGVYEQYF.

This chain uses TRBV19 with TRBJ1-5; 9 nucleotides line up with TRBD1. This CDR3 has 15 residues. Germline CDR1 is LNHDA and CDR2 is SQIVND (reference sequence). The V gene end was trimmed by 4 bases and the J gene end by 3 bases; junction bases not matched to a gene: 4. The CDR3 DNA sequence: TGTGCCAGTAGTACCGGGACAGGGCACAATCAGCCCCAGCATTTT. This gives the protein CASSTGTGHNQPQHF.

This sequence joins TRBV19 and TRBJ2-7; 13 nucleotides agree with TRBD2. V trimming: 7 bases; J trimming: 7 bases; junction bases outside the gene matches: 10. The CDR3 runs 15 residues. Germline V gene data show CDR1 as LNHDA and CDR2 as SQIVND (reference sequence). The chain's CDR3 is CASTSGLAGAGEQYF. The CDR3 bases are TGTGCCAGTACTTCCGGACTAGCGGGGGCTGGGGAGCAGTACTTC.

The V call is TRBV10-3, the J call TRBJ1-2; perhaps TRBD1 as D (5 bases). In germline, CDR1 is ENHRY, CDR2 SYGVKD. This CDR3 spans 11 amino acids. Trimming removed 8 bases at V and 4 bases at J, with 8 bases between. For the CDR3, the DNA is TGTGCCATCGGGGGGACCTATGGCTACACCTTC. Amino acids: CAIGGTYGYTF.

This clone was found once. The gene calls are TRBV28 and TRBJ2-7, with TRBD1 matching 9 bases. The CDR3 is 17 residues long. J gave up 3 bases and V 9 bases, and 18 bases lay outside the gene matches. Germline lookup yields CDR1 MDHEN and CDR2 SYDVKM. The CDR3 sequence is CASRRGGGTGMIYEQYF. The CDR3 DNA reads as TGTGCCAGTAGGCGGGGAGGAGGGACAGGGATGATCTACGAGCAGTACTTC. Based on the CDR3 plus reference TRBV28 and TRBJ2-7, the full variable domain is DVKVTQSSRYLVKRTGEKVFLECVQDMDHENMFWYRQDPGLGLRLIYFSYDVKMKEKGDIPEGYSVSREKKERFSLILESASTNQTSMYLCASRRGGGTGMIYEQYFGPGTRLTVT.

The chain combines TRBV12-3 or TRBV12-4 with TRBJ1-3; no clear D gene. The CDR3 is made up of 13 amino acids. V gave up 5 bases and J gave up 1 base, with 6 bases separating them. The CDR3 DNA reads TGTGCCAGCAGTGTCACATCTGGAAACACCATATATTTT. This gives the protein CASSVTSGNTIYF.

Comments on this clone: The sample carries other DNA sequences with the same CDR3. The V and J genes are TRBV5-1 and TRBJ2-7, with 7 positions matching TRBD1. V lost 1 base and J lost 4; bases outside the gene matches: 5. The CDR3 has 14 amino acids. Germline assignment: CDR1 SGHRS and CDR2 YFSETQ. The DNA for the CDR3 is TGCGCCAGCAGCTTGAGACAGGGCTCTTACGAGCAGTACTTC. This codes for CASSLRQGSYEQYF.

CDR3 nucleotides: TGTGCCTGGAGTGCCCTCTCGGGGGATACGCAGTATTTT. This gives the protein CAWSALSGDTQYF. The chain couples TRBV30 to TRBJ2-3; tentative D call: TRBD2 (5 bases). Germline V gene lookup returns CDR1 GTSNPN and CDR2 SVGIG (reference sequence). The V gene lost 1 base and the J gene lost 6 bases, with 11 bases spanning the gap. The CDR3 consists of 13 residues.

The chain joins TRBV27 to TRBJ1-6; weak D call: TRBD1 (5 bases). CDR1 MNHEY and CDR2 SMNVEV come from the germline V gene (reference sequence). This CDR3 is 14 amino acids long. V dropped 2 bases and J dropped 4 bases, with 6 bases sitting between them. The CDR3 here is CASSLRQYNSPLHF. CDR3 nucleotide sequence: TGTGCCAGCAGTTTACGACAGTATAATTCACCCCTCCACTTT.

This clone was seen a handful of times. The chain carries TRBV9 and TRBJ2-1; 12 bases match TRBD2. V shed 0 bases, J shed 9 bases, and the junction held 10 bases outside the gene matches. Per the germline V gene, CDR1 is SGDLS and CDR2 is YYNGEE. This CDR3 is 17 amino acids long. CDR3 DNA sequence: TGTGCCAGCAGCGTAGCTCAAGGACTAGCGGGGCCGGGTGAGCAGTTCTTC. Encoded protein: CASSVAQGLAGPGEQFF.

The chain recombines TRBV12-5 with TRBJ2-1; 9 bases map to TRBD2. This CDR3 has 15 amino acids. The V gene's germline CDR1 is LGHNT and CDR2 FRNRAP. Unmatched junction bases numbered 7, after V lost 6 bases and J lost 4 bases. CDR3 sequence: CASGLAGVGYNEQFF. CDR3 DNA: TGTGCTAGTGGATTAGCGGGAGTAGGTTACAATGAGCAGTTCTTC.

V and J are TRBV10-2 and TRBJ2-5; D is perhaps TRBD1 (5 bases). The CDR3 sequence is 14 residues long. V lost 7 bases, J lost 2 bases, and 14 bases lay in between. In germline, CDR1 is WSHSY, CDR2 SAAADI. The CDR3 region is CASKATVYQETQYF. For the CDR3, the DNA is TGCGCCAGCAAGGCGACAGTTTATCAAGAGACCCAGTACTTC.